The T cell receptor beta chain described here comes from a study of tissue T cells after allogeneic stem cell transplantation. Regarding this clone: Gene names are mouse gene names.

Assay: immunoSEQ multiplex PCR; the TCRdb copy retains only in-frame clones and omits some. The sample shows just under 4,500 clones, 45% to 50% of them seen only once. Noted time point: mouse harvest day 14 after allogeneic transplant. The graft held 10^6 splenic CD5+ T cells and 10^7 T-cell-depleted bone marrow cells. The sample consisted of lymph node tissue. This TCR derives from a female BALB/c mouse given C57BL/6 T cells with graft-versus-host disease after an allogeneic hematopoietic cell transplant.

The CDR3 sequence: CASSLGLGGSETLYF. CDR3 bases read: TGTGCCAGCTCTCTCGGACTGGGGGGCTCAGAAACGCTGTAT. V gene TRBV12-1 combines with J gene TRBJ2-3; 11 nucleotides agree with TRBD2. The CDR3 is cut off 1 residue early in the read; its end comes from the germline J gene. The CDR3 loop spans 15 amino acids. The germline gives CDR1 SGHSN, CDR2 HYEKVE. J lost 4 bases, V lost 0 bases, and 2 bases had no gene match.